The 2 T cell receptor beta chains below were found in one sample sequenced in a study of T cells in Graves' hyperthyroidism and ophthalmopathy. What was amplified from RNA transcripts were TCR beta CDR3 regions. TCR CDR3 regions were first amplified by RT-PCR with HTBI primers. TCRdb passed the multiplex PCR reads through MiXCR, listing each CDR3 protein once. The data hold fewer than 250,000 distinct CDR3 sequences, with 17% observed a single time. Material: blood. The origin of the receptors is a man aged 45-65 years with Graves' hyperthyroidism.

This clonotype was detected many times. The genes are TRBV28 and TRBJ2-1; 10 positions agree with TRBD2. The CDR3 extends over 16 amino acids. Losses at the gene ends were 3 bases for V and 7 bases for J; bases not matched to a gene: 9. CDR1 is MDHEN and CDR2 is SYDVKM in the germline V gene. The CDR3 reads CASSLSSGSSPNEQFF. Here the CDR3 DNA reads TGTGCCAGCAGTTTGTCTAGCGGGAGTTCCCCTAATGAGCAGTTCTTC.

This sequence joins TRBV15 and TRBJ2-3, with D possibly TRBD1 on 5 matching bases. The V gene's germline CDR1 is LNHNV and CDR2 YYDKDF (reference sequence). Trimming shortened V by 0 bases and J by 6 bases, and 16 bases separated the two germline ends. The CDR3 runs to 16 residues. The CDR3 protein is CATSRDISTARDTQYF. Here the CDR3 DNA reads TGTGCCACCAGCAGAGATATTTCGACAGCCCGCGATACGCAGTATTTT.